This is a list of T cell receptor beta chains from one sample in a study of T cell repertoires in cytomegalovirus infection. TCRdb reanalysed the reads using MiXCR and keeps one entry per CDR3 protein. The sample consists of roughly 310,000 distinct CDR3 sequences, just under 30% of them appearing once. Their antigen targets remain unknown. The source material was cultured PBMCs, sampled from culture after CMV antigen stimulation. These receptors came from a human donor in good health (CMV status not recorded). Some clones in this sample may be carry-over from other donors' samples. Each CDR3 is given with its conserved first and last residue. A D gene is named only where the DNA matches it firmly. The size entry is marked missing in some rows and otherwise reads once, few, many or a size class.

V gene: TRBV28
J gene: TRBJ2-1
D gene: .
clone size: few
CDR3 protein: CASSFGNREPYNEQFF
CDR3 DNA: TGTGCCAGCAGTTTCGGGAACAGGGAGCCCTACAATGAGCAGTTCTTC

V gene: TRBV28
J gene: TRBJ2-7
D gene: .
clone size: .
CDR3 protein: CAIEGPSYEQYF
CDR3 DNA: TGTGCCATAGAGGGGCCTTCCTACGAGCAGTACTTC

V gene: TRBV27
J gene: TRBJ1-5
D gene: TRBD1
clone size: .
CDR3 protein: CASGTDRQGINQPQHF
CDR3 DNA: TGTGCCAGCGGCACGGACCGACAGGGGATTAATCAGCCCCAGCATTTT

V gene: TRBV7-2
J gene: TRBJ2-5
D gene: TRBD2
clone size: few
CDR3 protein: CASSPGLGREGHETQYF
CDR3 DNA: TGTGCCAGCAGCCCCGGGTTGGGGCGGGAGGGCCATGAGACCCAGTACTTC

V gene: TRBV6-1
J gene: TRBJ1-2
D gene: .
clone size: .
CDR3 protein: CASSEADQTLYSYTF
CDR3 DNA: TGTGCCAGCAGTGAAGCTGATCAGACCCTCTATAGCTACACCTTC

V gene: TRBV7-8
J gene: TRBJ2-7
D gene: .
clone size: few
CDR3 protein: CASSPRRISYEQYF
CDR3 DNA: TGTGCCAGCAGCCCCAGACGGATCTCCTACGAGCAGTACTTC

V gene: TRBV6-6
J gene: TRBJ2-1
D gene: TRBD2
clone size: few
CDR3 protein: CASSYLPSGRGGFF
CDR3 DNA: TGTGCCAGCAGTTACCTTCCTAGCGGGAGGGGTGGGTTCTTC

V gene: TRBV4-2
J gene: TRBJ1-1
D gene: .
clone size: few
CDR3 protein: CASSQVVRTRQAAEAFF
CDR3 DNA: TGTGCCAGCAGCCAAGTAGTCCGGACTCGGCAGGCCGCAGAAGCTTTCTTT

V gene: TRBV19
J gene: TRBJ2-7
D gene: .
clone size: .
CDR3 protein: CASSIEVGATYEQYF
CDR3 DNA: TGTGCCAGTAGTATAGAAGTCGGAGCGACCTACGAGCAGTACTTC

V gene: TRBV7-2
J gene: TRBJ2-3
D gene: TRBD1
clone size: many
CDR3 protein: CASSTGQGTDTQYF
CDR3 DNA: TGTGCCAGCAGCACAGGACAGGGCACAGATACGCAGTATTTT

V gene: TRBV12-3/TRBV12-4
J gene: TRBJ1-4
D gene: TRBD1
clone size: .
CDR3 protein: CASSPRTGREKLFF
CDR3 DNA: TGTGCCAGCAGCCCCCGGACAGGGAGGGAAAAACTGTTTTTT

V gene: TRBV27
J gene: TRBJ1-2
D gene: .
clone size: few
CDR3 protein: CASSLSGHNLANYGYTF
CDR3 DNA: TGTGCCAGCAGTTTATCGGGACACAATTTAGCTAACTATGGCTACACCTTC

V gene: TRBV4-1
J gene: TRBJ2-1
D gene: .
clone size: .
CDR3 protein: CASSPDWRGIHEQFF
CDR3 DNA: TGCGCCAGCAGCCCGGACTGGCGGGGAATTCATGAGCAGTTCTTC

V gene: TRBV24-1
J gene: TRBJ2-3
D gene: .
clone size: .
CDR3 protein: CATSDTPGRTQYF
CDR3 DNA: TGTGCCACCAGTGATACCCCGGGACGGACGCAGTATTTT

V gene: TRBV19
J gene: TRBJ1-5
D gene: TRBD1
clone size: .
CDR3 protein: CASTSDRVRPQHF
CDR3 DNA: TGTGCCAGTACCTCAGACAGGGTTCGGCCCCAGCATTTT